What follows is one T cell receptor (beta chain) and its context. The antigen remains unidentified. This sample is part of a study of T cell repertoires in ileal Crohn's disease. Study summary: Surgery for a complication: stricturing in 61%, penetrating in approximately 39%. Study conclusions and caveats: Clonality above 26.8% at surgery always came with endoscopic recurrence.

Before sorting, lamina propria lymphocytes were separated from surgical specimens by density gradient. Method: immunoSEQ multiplex PCR; TCRdb's copy keeps in-frame clones and lacks some. The sample lists approximately 430 clones, around 68% occurring once. The germline gives CDR1 SGHNT, CDR2 YYREEE (reference sequence). The V gene lost 2 bases and the J gene lost 3 bases, with 11 bases spanning the gap. The CDR3 runs to 14 residues. This receptor was taken from an adult with Crohn's disease. The chain couples TRBV5-4 to TRBJ1-1; D not resolved. The material sequenced was CD8+ T cells sorted from the ileum. The DNA for the CDR3 is TGTGCCAGCAGCTTTTCCGGGGAGGACACTGAAGCTTTCTTT. This translates into CASSFSGEDTEAFF.